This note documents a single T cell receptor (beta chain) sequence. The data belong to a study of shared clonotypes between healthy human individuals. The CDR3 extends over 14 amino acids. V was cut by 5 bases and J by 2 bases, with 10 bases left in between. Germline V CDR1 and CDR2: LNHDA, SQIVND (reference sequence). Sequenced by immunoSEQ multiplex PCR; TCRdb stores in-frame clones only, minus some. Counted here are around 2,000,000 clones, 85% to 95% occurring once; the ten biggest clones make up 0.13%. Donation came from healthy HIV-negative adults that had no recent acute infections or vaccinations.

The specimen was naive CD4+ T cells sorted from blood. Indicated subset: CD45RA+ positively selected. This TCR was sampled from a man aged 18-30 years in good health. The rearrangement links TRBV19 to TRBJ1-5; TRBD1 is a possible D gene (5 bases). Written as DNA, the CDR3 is TGTGCCAGTAGTCCGACAGAGGGCAATCAGCCCCAGCATTTT. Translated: CASSPTEGNQPQHF.